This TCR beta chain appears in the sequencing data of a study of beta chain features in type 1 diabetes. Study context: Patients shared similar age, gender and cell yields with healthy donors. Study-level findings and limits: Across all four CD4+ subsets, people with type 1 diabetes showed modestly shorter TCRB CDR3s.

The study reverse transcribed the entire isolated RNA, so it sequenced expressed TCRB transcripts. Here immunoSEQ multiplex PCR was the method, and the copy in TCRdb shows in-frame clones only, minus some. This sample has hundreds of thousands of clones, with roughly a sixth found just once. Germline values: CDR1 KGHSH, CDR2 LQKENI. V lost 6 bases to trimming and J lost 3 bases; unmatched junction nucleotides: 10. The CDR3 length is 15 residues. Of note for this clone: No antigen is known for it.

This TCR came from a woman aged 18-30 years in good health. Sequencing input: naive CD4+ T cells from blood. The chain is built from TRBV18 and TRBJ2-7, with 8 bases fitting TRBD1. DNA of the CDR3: TGTGCCAGCTCCCACAACGGGGGACAGGACTACGAGCAGTACTTC. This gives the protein CASSHNGGQDYEQYF.